This TCR beta chain stems from a study of cytomegalovirus exposure and HLA in healthy donors. Broader study findings: Most sequenced TCRs were rare (though some public TCRs occurred in many donors). Relative to the approximately 700-donor mean, N-insertions were reportedly fewer in an Asian-associated ancestry cluster in a later analysis. The study labeled around 160 TCR beta chains cytomegalovirus-associated. Segments of the TCR beta V type were, in most cases, productive about 87% or about 30% of the time in an earlier analysis.

This clone was recorded a few times. Its antigen is currently unknown. A multiplex PCR was run with 60 Vbeta primers and 13 Jbeta primers. Measured with immunoSEQ multiplex PCR; TCRdb has only the in-frame clones, and not every one. The sample contains some 100,000 clones, roughly 82% of which appear only once. Germline values: CDR1 SGHTA, CDR2 FQGTGA. The CDR3 consists of 13 residues. V lost 4 bases to trimming and J lost 1 base, with 7 bases between them. Sequences were obtained from PBMCs. This TCR derives from a woman younger than 35 in good health and CMV-seronegative. This sequence joins TRBV7-3 and TRBJ2-5; D gene ambiguous. The CDR3 loop reads CASSSSVQETQYF. The CDR3 DNA reads as TGTGCCAGCAGCTCGTCCGTCCAAGAGACCCAGTACTTC.